Shown below are 15 T cell receptor beta chains from a single sample sequenced in a study of shared clonotypes between healthy human individuals. TCRdb keeps only in-frame clones here, not all; method: immunoSEQ multiplex PCR. This sample has some 2.4 million clones, with 93% found just once. The material sequenced was naive CD4+ T cells from PBMCs. The subset was: CD45RA+ positively selected. The receptors were gathered from a man younger than 35 in good health. Some clones in this sample may be carry-over from other donors' samples.

The rearrangement joins TRBV4-1 to TRBJ2-1; 8 bases match TRBD2. CDR3 size: 16 residues. With 1 base clipped from V and 7 bases from J, the junction kept 9 bases outside the gene matches. CDR1 and CDR2 from the germline V gene are MGHRA and YSYEKL. The CDR3 here is CASSQGPAGVGNEQFF. DNA for the CDR3: TGCGCCAGCAGCCAAGGACCAGCGGGAGTTGGTAATGAGCAGTTCTTC.

The chain combines TRBV5-4 with TRBJ2-7; 7 positions agree with TRBD1. Germline trimming cut 2 bases from V and 5 bases from J; bases unmatched to any gene: 7. CDR3 length: 14 amino acids. CDR1 SGHNT and CDR2 YYREEE come from the germline V gene (reference sequence). The CDR3 region has the DNA TGTGCCAGCAGCTTTGACAGGGTGGCCCACGAGCAGTACTTC. Translating gives CASSFDRVAHEQYF.

The rearrangement links TRBV7-2 to TRBJ2-5; D possibly matches TRBD1 or TRBD2 (6 bases each). The CDR3 is made up of 16 amino acids. Germline values: CDR1 SGHTA, CDR2 FQGNSA. The V end lost 5 bases, the J end lost 5 bases, and 21 bases lay between the germline ends. The CDR3 loop is CASSRSRGAGLETQYF. The CDR3 nucleotides read TGTGCCAGCAGCCGTAGCAGGGGAGCGGGCCTTGAGACCCAGTACTTC.

The chain combines TRBV28 with TRBJ2-4; no firm D call. There are 13 residues in the CDR3. CDR1 and CDR2 (germline): MDHEN, SYDVKM. V was clipped by 1 base and J by 6 bases, with 7 bases between them. The CDR3 loop is CASSLFQTNIQYF. CDR3 coding DNA: TGTGCCAGCAGTTTATTCCAGACAAACATTCAGTACTTC.

This chain connects TRBV5-1 to TRBJ2-1, with a weak D call TRBD1 (6 bases). Germline V gene lookup returns CDR1 SGHRS and CDR2 YFSETQ. The ends were cut back, 0 bases at V and 8 bases at J, with 15 bases in the middle. CDR3 length: 15 residues. The CDR3 sequence: CASSLEQGKFDEQFF. The CDR3 nucleotides are TGCGCCAGCAGCTTGGAGCAGGGGAAGTTCGATGAGCAGTTCTTC.

The rearrangement uses TRBV7-2 and TRBJ2-1, with D tentatively TRBD1 or TRBD2 (6 bases each). In germline, CDR1 is SGHTA, CDR2 FQGNSA. Trimming removed 1 base from V and 10 bases from J, with 23 bases in between. The CDR3 covers 17 residues. For the CDR3, the DNA is TGTGCCAGCAGCTTAGATGGGGGGCCCCCACATTTTCGAGAGCAGTTCTTC. As protein: CASSLDGGPPHFREQFF.

The chain joins TRBV28 to TRBJ2-2; possible D gene TRBD1, 7 bases. From germline, CDR1 is MDHEN and CDR2 SYDVKM. Deletions cut 3 bases from V and 4 bases from J, with 15 bases between. This CDR3 spans 16 amino acids. The CDR3 here is CASSFSSGGRTGELFF. The CDR3 bases are TGTGCCAGCAGTTTTTCGTCAGGGGGGCGCACCGGGGAGCTGTTTTTT. The variable domain in full, completed from reference TRBV28 and TRBJ2-2, reads DVKVTQSSRYLVKRTGEKVFLECVQDMDHENMFWYRQDPGLGLRLIYFSYDVKMKEKGDIPEGYSVSREKKERFSLILESASTNQTSMYLCASSFSSGGRTGELFFGEGSRLTVL.

The V call is TRBV9, the J call TRBJ1-2; TRBD1 is a possible D gene (6 bases). The CDR3 extends over 12 amino acids. Germline lookup yields CDR1 SGDLS and CDR2 YYNGEE. V was trimmed by 7 bases and J by 5 bases, leaving 12 bases between them. As DNA, the CDR3 is TGTGCCAGCGCCGGGGGCGGATATGGCTACACCTTC. This codes for CASAGGGYGYTF.

V gene TRBV9 combines with J gene TRBJ2-2; no clear D gene. Trimming stripped 0 bases from V and 5 bases from J, with 11 bases between. There are 15 residues in the CDR3. The V gene's germline CDR1 is SGDLS and CDR2 YYNGEE. The CDR3 spells CASSVAVGGTGELFF. The CDR3 DNA is TGTGCCAGCAGCGTAGCCGTGGGTGGGACCGGGGAGCTGTTTTTT.

The V call is TRBV2, the J call TRBJ1-5, with D maybe TRBD1 (5 bases). V was shortened by 3 bases and J by 5 bases, with 11 bases between the two germline ends. Germline-derived CDR1 and CDR2 are SNHLY and FYNNEI. CDR3 length: 14 amino acids. The CDR3 sequence: CASSDNRRDQPQHF. CDR3 DNA sequence: TGTGCCAGCAGTGACAACAGGCGAGATCAGCCCCAGCATTTT. Drawing the rest from reference TRBV2 and TRBJ1-5, the complete variable domain is EPEVTQTPSHQVTQMGQEVILRCVPISNHLYFYWYRQILGQKVEFLVSFYNNEISEKSEIFDDQFSVERPDGSNFTLKIRSTKLEDSAMYFCASSDNRRDQPQHFGDGTRLSIL.

The chain is built from TRBV4-3 and TRBJ2-7; the D is unclear. CDR1 LGHNA and CDR2 YSLEER come from the germline V gene. The germline V and J ends were trimmed by 0 bases and 5 bases, with 17 bases remaining between them. This CDR3 spans 16 amino acids. The DNA for the CDR3 is TGCGCCAGCAGCCAAGATCTCCGTAGGGAAGCCGACGAGCAGTACTTC. This codes for CASSQDLRREADEQYF.

The V gene is TRBV7-2, the J gene TRBJ1-1; a possible D gene is TRBD1 (6 bases). Looked up from germline, CDR1 is SGHTA and CDR2 is FQGNSA. Trimming took off 5 bases at V and 0 bases at J, with 16 bases between the two ends. This CDR3 comprises 16 residues. The CDR3 DNA reads as TGTGCCAGCAGCCTTTCGGGCGGGACAATGAACACTGAAGCTTTCTTT. It yields the protein CASSLSGGTMNTEAFF.

The V gene is TRBV11-1, the J gene TRBJ2-2; the D call may be TRBD1 or TRBD2 (7 bases each). V lost 3 bases and J 4 bases, leaving 12 bases between the germline ends. Germline V gene lookup returns CDR1 SGHAT and CDR2 FQDESV (reference sequence). This CDR3 has 15 residues. CDR3 in amino acids: CASSFGRGGTGELFF. CDR3 nucleotides: TGTGCCAGCAGCTTCGGCAGGGGGGGCACCGGGGAGCTGTTTTTT.

The chain employs TRBV6-6 and TRBJ2-3; 8 bases map to TRBD1. The CDR3 sequence is 15 residues long. Germline values: CDR1 MNHNY, CDR2 SVGAGI (reference sequence). Trimming cost V 6 bases and J 6 bases; bases outside gene matches: 11. CDR3 sequence: CASSRGQGLADTQYF. CDR3 in DNA: TGTGCCAGCAGCCGAGGACAGGGCTTAGCGGATACGCAGTATTTT.

The chain links TRBV11-2 to TRBJ1-2; D ambiguous. CDR1 and CDR2 from the germline V gene are SGHAT and FQNNGV. The CDR3 has 16 residues. The V end lost 1 base, the J end lost 3 bases, and 15 bases lay between the germline ends. The CDR3 DNA reads as TGTGCCAGCAGCTTAGTTCGAACAGCCGGAGACTATGGCTACACCTTC. It codes for CASSLVRTAGDYGYTF.